The 4 T cell receptor beta chains reported below all come from one sample, sequenced in a study of cytomegalovirus exposure and HLA in healthy donors (dated by TCRdb to about 2017). Libraries were constructed by the immunoSEQ multiplex PCR assay. The multiplex PCR relied on a mix of 60 forward primers for TCR Vbeta segments and 13 reverse primers for TCR Jbeta segments. TCRdb obtained this table from immuneACCESS and retained in-frame rearrangements with V and J assigned. These tables miss some clones; where compared with another copy, unresolved V genes account for less than half of the shortfall, and the remainder is unexplained. This sample comprises 120,000 or so clones, roughly 80% of them detected only once. The ten largest clones represent 3.4% of the sample. Specimen: PBMCs. Receptors were obtained from a man aged 25 to 40 in good health and CMV-seronegative.

The chain joins TRBV7-6 to TRBJ2-7, with a weak D call TRBD1 (6 bases). Germline CDR1 SGHVS, CDR2 FNYEAQ. The V and J ends lost 5 bases and 0 bases respectively, with 14 bases between them. The CDR3 contains 15 residues. CDR3 protein: CASSPWADSSYEQYF. The CDR3 region has the DNA TGTGCCAGCAGCCCGTGGGCGGACAGCTCCTACGAGCAGTACTTC.

Here the CDR3 reads CASTLSGSTHEQYF. CDR3 DNA: TGTGCCAGCACTCTTAGCGGGAGTACCCACGAGCAGTACTTC. The chain links TRBV28 to TRBJ2-7; 9 nucleotides line up with TRBD2. The junction had 9 bases not matched to a gene; V was cut back by 7 bases and J by 5 bases. The CDR3 loop spans 14 amino acids. CDR1 is MDHEN and CDR2 is SYDVKM in the germline V gene.

This chain connects TRBV6-1 to TRBJ1-1, with D perhaps TRBD1 (6 bases). The length of the CDR3 is 14 residues. V was cut by 6 bases and J by 9 bases, with 20 bases left in between. Germline V gene lookup returns CDR1 MNHNS and CDR2 SASEGT. The DNA for the CDR3 is TGTGCCAGCAGGGACCTGGGGGGGCGCCGGAAAGCTTTCTTT. It encodes CASRDLGGRRKAFF.

V and J are TRBV5-1 and TRBJ1-1; possibly TRBD1 for D (6 bases). This CDR3 comprises 14 residues. Trimming pared 1 base from V and 4 bases from J, leaving 11 bases between. Germline CDR1 and CDR2: SGHRS and YFSETQ. This chain's CDR3 is CASSLKAGATEAFF. The CDR3 nucleotides are TGCGCCAGCAGCTTGAAGGCAGGGGCCACTGAAGCTTTCTTT.